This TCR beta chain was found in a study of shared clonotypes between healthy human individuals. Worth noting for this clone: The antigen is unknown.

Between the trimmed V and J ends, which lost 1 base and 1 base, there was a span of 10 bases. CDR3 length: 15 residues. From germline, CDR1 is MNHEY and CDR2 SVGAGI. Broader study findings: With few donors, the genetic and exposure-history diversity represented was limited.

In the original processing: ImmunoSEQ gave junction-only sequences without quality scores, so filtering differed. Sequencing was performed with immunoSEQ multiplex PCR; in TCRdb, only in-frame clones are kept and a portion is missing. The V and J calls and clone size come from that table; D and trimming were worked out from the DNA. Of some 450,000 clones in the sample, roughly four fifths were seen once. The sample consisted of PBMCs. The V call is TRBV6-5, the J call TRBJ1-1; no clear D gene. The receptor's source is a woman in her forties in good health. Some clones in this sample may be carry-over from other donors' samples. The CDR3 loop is CASSYLATGNTEAFF. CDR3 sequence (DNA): TGTGCCAGCAGTTACTTAGCCACGGGGAACACTGAAGCTTTCTTT.